Listed here is a single T cell receptor (beta chain). Its recognized antigen is unknown. No base quality information exists; no much larger clone differs at one position. This entry comes from a study of blood T cell repertoires in COVID-19 (TCRdb year 2020). Background on the whole study: Samples from collaborators originated in the United States, Italy and Spain and spanned both the acute and convalescent phases of COVID-19. Where available, HLA class I and class II types were taken from metadata supplied by the sample provider and were not determined by assay-based typing. Nearly every sample came with metadata listing a de-identified subject ID, COVID-19 status, age in years and sex. The prospective study material was composed of cDNA or gDNA derived from T cells, B-cell-depleted T cells, or PBMCs. The samples were drawn from two sources: the first 160 participants of the ongoing ImmuneRACE study, and about 1,300 subjects contributed by 6 global collaborators. Deeply sampled blood TCRbeta repertoires from subjects exposed to, actively infected with, or recovered from COVID-19 were included in the dataset. The repertoires were released in a freely available public database intended as a resource for research on the immune response to SARS-CoV-2. Broader findings and caveats from the paper: The amount of clinical and demographic metadata varied by source and participant and was provided uncurated.

The CDR3, from cysteine to phenylalanine, totals 16 residues. Only the CDR3 part of the read is kept: 48 bases, read in frame from the first base. V and J are truncated by 2 bases and 0 bases respectively, leaving an intervening sequence of 13 bases. The germline V gene sets CDR1 to SGHDT and CDR2 to YYEEEE. Each collaborating institution followed its own protocols to collect whole blood in K2EDTA tubes. Collaborator samples were shipped for TCRbeta analysis as frozen whole blood, isolated PBMCs, or DNA extracted from either sample type. The immunoSEQ Assay, a bias-controlled multiplex PCR, was used to amplify TCRbeta CDR3 regions from genomic DNA. From the authors' description of their analysis: Within the assay, amplification of reference gene primers was used to estimate how many nucleated cells each sample contained. To quantify the absolute abundance of each unique TCRbeta CDR3 rearrangement, sequence reads were collapsed and filtered. For each sample, productive Simpson clonality was calculated as the square root of Simpson's diversity index over productive rearrangements. Imported from immuneACCESS, the table was reduced by TCRdb to in-frame sequences with V and J called. These copies leave out some clones; in studies compared against another copy, an unresolved V gene accounts for under half, and the cause of the remainder is not known. D and trimming were read from the DNA, whereas the V and J calls and clone size are those reported in that table. In all, the sample holds about 140,000 clones, and around 80% of those were seen once. The biggest ten clones account for over 15% of the sample.

The sequence derives from a man aged 50-60 years with acute or convalescent COVID-19. The sequenced sample consisted of peripheral blood. Recombination connected TRBV5-6 to TRBJ2-3; TRBD2 is possibly the D segment (6 matching bases). The CDR3 loop reads CASSFATRGSTDTQYF. The bases are TGTGCCAGCAGCTTTGCCACCCGGGGGAGCACAGATACGCAGTATTTT.